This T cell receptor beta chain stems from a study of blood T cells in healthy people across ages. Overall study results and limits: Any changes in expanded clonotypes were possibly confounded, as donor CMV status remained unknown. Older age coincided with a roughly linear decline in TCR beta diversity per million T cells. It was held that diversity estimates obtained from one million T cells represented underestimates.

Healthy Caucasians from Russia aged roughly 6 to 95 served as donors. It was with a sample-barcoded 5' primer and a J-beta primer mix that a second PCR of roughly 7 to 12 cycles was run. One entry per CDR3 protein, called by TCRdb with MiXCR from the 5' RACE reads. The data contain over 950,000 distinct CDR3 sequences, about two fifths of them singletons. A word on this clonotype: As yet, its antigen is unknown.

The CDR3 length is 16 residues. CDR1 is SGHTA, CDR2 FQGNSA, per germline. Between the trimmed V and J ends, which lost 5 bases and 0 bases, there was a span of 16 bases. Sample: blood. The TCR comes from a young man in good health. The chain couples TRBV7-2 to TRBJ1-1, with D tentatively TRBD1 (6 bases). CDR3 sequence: CASSPRQDPMNTEAFF. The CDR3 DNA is TGTGCCAGCAGCCCCAGACAGGACCCAATGAACACTGAAGCTTTCTTT.